This T cell receptor (beta chain) stems from a study of OX40 agonist ivuxolimab in advanced cancers. Study-wide context: Dosing consisted of intravenous ivuxolimab at 0.01 to 10 mg/kg every 2 weeks. General study findings and limits: The study observed clonal expansion of CD4+ and CD8+ blood T cells by week 6 at 0.1 to 3.0 mg/kg.

The CDR3 spans 16 residues. Germline V gene lookup returns CDR1 MNHNY and CDR2 SVGAGI (reference sequence). Trimming left V 0 bases short and J 7 bases short, with 16 bases between. Clones were read by immunoSEQ multiplex PCR, and TCRdb kept only the in-frame ones, dropping some. The sample holds about 48,000 clones, roughly 84% seen once. Turning to this clone: The antigen remains undetermined.

Patients who had autoimmune disease history or got systemic immunosuppression were left out. The TCR was taken from an adult with an advanced solid tumor such as melanoma, head and neck, liver or kidney cancer. This specimen consisted of CD4+ or CD8+ T cells sorted from blood, obtained in a trial of the OX40 agonist ivuxolimab. J is TRBJ2-1 and V is TRBV6-6, with D perhaps given as TRBD1 or TRBD2 (5 bases each). Here the CDR3 DNA reads TGTGCCAGCAGTTACTCAACCGTCCGGGGCCAGAATGAGCAGTTCTTC. Encoded protein: CASSYSTVRGQNEQFF.